The next 19 T cell receptor beta chains were all read from a single sample in a study of blood T cell repertoires in COVID-19. This table comes from immunoSEQ multiplex PCR, and its TCRdb copy is limited to in-frame clones, with some not included. Of more than 70,000 clones listed, approximately 86% are singletons. Sequenced sample: peripheral blood. Source of these receptors: a woman of 80 years or more with acute or convalescent COVID-19.

This chain uses TRBV5-1 with TRBJ2-3, with 9 bases lining up with TRBD1. The CDR3 loop spans 16 amino acids. V lost 0 bases to trimming and J lost 5 bases; unmatched junction nucleotides: 7. Per the germline V gene, CDR1 is SGHRS and CDR2 is YFSETQ. The CDR3 here is CASSLEPGTGQDTQYF. In DNA, the CDR3 is TGCGCCAGCAGCTTGGAACCCGGGACAGGGCAAGATACGCAGTATTTT.

This rearrangement joins TRBV11-2 to TRBJ1-3; 7 bases fit TRBD1. Per the germline V gene, CDR1 is SGHAT and CDR2 is FQNNGV. The V gene end was trimmed by 4 bases and the J gene end by 7 bases; junction bases not matched to a gene: 10. This CDR3 region has 15 residues. The CDR3 DNA sequence: TGTGCCAGCAGCTCCTACAGGGGACGACTGAACACCATATATTTT. Its protein is CASSSYRGRLNTIYF.

This chain uses TRBV25-1 with TRBJ1-1, with D hard to call. The V and J ends lost 5 bases and 0 bases respectively, with 7 bases between them. CDR1 MGHDK and CDR2 SYGVNS come from the germline V gene. The CDR3 covers 13 residues. The CDR3 bases are TGTGCCAGCAGTCCCCCATTGAACACTGAAGCTTTCTTT. This codes for CASSPPLNTEAFF.

This chain connects TRBV4-1 to TRBJ1-1; 12 nucleotides match TRBD1. This CDR3 spans 16 amino acids. After removal of 1 base from V and 5 bases from J, the junction contained 5 bases not matched to a gene. Germline V gene data show CDR1 as MGHRA and CDR2 as YSYEKL. CDR3 amino acids: CASSQGGTGGRTEAFF. The CDR3 DNA reads as TGCGCCAGCAGCCAAGGGGGGACAGGGGGCCGGACTGAAGCTTTCTTT.

The V gene is TRBV7-9, the J gene TRBJ2-5, with a possible D match to TRBD1 (5 bases). This CDR3 has 13 residues. CDR1 is SEHNR and CDR2 is FQNEAQ in the germline V gene (reference sequence). Trimming took 5 bases from V and 0 from J, leaving 7 bases between them. The chain's CDR3 is CASSMTDQETQYF. The CDR3 DNA is TGTGCCAGCAGCATGACAGACCAAGAGACCCAGTACTTC. The complete variable domain, with remaining parts taken from reference TRBV7-9 and TRBJ2-5, reads DTGVSQNPRHKITKRGQNVTFRCDPISEHNRLYWYRQTLGQGPEFLTYFQNEAQLEKSRLLSDRFSAERPKGSFSTLEIQRTEQGDSAMYLCASSMTDQETQYFGPGTRLLVL.

On this clone: Other DNA variants within this sample encode the same CDR3. The chain combines TRBV6-5 with TRBJ1-6; 8 bases match TRBD1. CDR3 length equals 13 residues. Germline-derived CDR1 and CDR2 are MNHEY and SVGAGI. V shed 6 bases and J 6 bases; nucleotides not matched to a gene: 1. CDR3 amino acids: CASRQGGNSPLHF. CDR3 nucleotides: TGTGCCAGCAGACAGGGGGGTAATTCACCCCTCCACTTT.

This clone was picked up one time. This rearrangement joins TRBV19 to TRBJ1-1; D call uncertain. V lost 0 bases and J 2 bases, leaving 7 bases between the germline ends. CDR3 size: 14 residues. Germline V gives CDR1 LNHDA, CDR2 SQIVND (reference sequence). CDR3 amino acids: CASSIDRINTEAFF. The CDR3 region has the DNA TGTGCCAGTAGTATAGACAGGATAAACACTGAAGCTTTCTTT.

This clone appeared once. The CDR3, as DNA: TGTGCCAGCTCCGCGACTAGCGTTCCCTACGAGCAGTACTTC. Translating gives CASSATSVPYEQYF. The chain has TRBV7-2 and TRBJ2-7; 8 bases line up with TRBD2. V was pared by 8 bases and J by 2 bases, with 8 bases of the junction left unmatched. The CDR3 loop spans 14 amino acids. Per the germline V gene, CDR1 is SGHTA and CDR2 is FQGNSA.

This clone was found many times. The chain links TRBV2 to TRBJ1-1, with D unclear. Trimming shortened V by 2 bases and J by 1 base, and 5 bases separated the two germline ends. The CDR3 contains 13 residues. The V gene's germline CDR1 is SNHLY and CDR2 FYNNEI. The CDR3 DNA sequence: TGTGCCAGCAGTGAACCAGAGAACACTGAAGCTTTCTTT. Translation: CASSEPENTEAFF.

This chain uses TRBV19 with TRBJ1-1; D might be TRBD1 (6 bases). This CDR3 region has 13 residues. Trimming shortened V by 8 bases and J by 1 base, and 11 bases separated the two germline ends. CDR1 and CDR2 (germline): LNHDA, SQIVND (reference sequence). The CDR3 loop reads CASLGRGNTEAFF. In DNA, the CDR3 is TGTGCCAGTTTGGGCAGGGGGAACACTGAAGCTTTCTTT.

Concerning this clone: In the same sample, other DNA sequences code for this CDR3. V is TRBV6-6 and J is TRBJ2-5, with 8 positions matching TRBD1. V gave up 6 bases and J gave up 5 bases; unmatched junction bases: 8. CDR3 length: 14 amino acids. Germline CDR1 is MNHNY and CDR2 is SVGAGI (reference sequence). CDR3 loop: CASSWTGSLETQYF. CDR3 DNA: TGTGCCAGCAGCTGGACAGGGTCCCTGGAGACCCAGTACTTC.

This chain uses TRBV19 with TRBJ2-1, with 11 bases matching TRBD2. This CDR3 is 16 amino acids long. The V gene end was trimmed by 11 bases and the J gene end by 10 bases; junction bases not matched to a gene: 19. CDR1 is LNHDA and CDR2 is SQIVND in the germline V gene (reference sequence). The CDR3 coding sequence is TGTGCCGCCCCCCCTCCGACTAGCGGGGAGTTTGGGGAGCAGTTCTTC. This gives the protein CAAPPPTSGEFGEQFF.

The chain combines TRBV6-5 with TRBJ1-2; 9 nucleotides line up with TRBD1. The germline V gene encodes CDR1 MNHEY and CDR2 SVGAGI. The CDR3 extends over 14 amino acids. V lost 9 bases and J lost 4; bases outside the gene matches: 9. The CDR3 loop is CASRYRGQGYGYTF. In DNA, the CDR3 is TGTGCCAGTCGTTACAGGGGGCAAGGCTATGGCTACACCTTC.

Comments on this clone: Other DNA sequences from this sample encode an identical CDR3 as well. The genes are TRBV6-5 and TRBJ1-1; perhaps TRBD1 as D (5 bases). Germline V gives CDR1 MNHEY, CDR2 SVGAGI. This CDR3 spans 14 amino acids. The germline V and J ends were trimmed by 0 bases and 1 base, with 6 bases remaining between them. CDR3 amino acids: CASSYSQGNTEAFF. CDR3 in DNA: TGTGCCAGCAGTTACTCTCAGGGGAACACTGAAGCTTTCTTT.

This chain links TRBV9 with TRBJ2-3, with 7 bases matching TRBD2. Trimming at V came to 4 bases and at J to 3 bases, leaving 14 bases not matched to a gene. The germline V gene encodes CDR1 SGDLS and CDR2 YYNGEE. This CDR3 is built from 17 residues. CDR3: CASSPSPGLGGTDTQYF. As DNA, the CDR3 is TGTGCCAGCAGCCCGAGCCCTGGACTAGGTGGGACAGATACGCAGTATTTT.

The chain joins TRBV28 to TRBJ1-5; the D is unclear. V shed 5 bases and J shed 6 bases, with 8 bases lying between them. Germline CDR1 MDHEN, CDR2 SYDVKM. The CDR3 totals 12 residues. Here the CDR3 DNA reads TGTGCCAGCAGTCCCGCGAGTCAGCCCCAGCATTTT. Its translation: CASSPASQPQHF.

V and J are TRBV19 and TRBJ2-5; TRBD2 agrees at 7 bases. This CDR3 has 15 amino acids. The germline V gene encodes CDR1 LNHDA and CDR2 SQIVND (reference sequence). The junction had 11 bases not matched to a gene; V was cut back by 5 bases and J by 5 bases. CDR3 coding DNA: TGTGCCAGTAGTGCGACGGGAGTGGGAGGGGAGACCCAGTACTTC. This encodes CASSATGVGGETQYF. The full variable domain, in which reference TRBV19 and TRBJ2-5 provide the parts outside the CDR3, is DGGITQSPKYLFRKEGQNVTLSCEQNLNHDAMYWYRQDPGQGLRLIYYSQIVNDFQKGDIAEGYSVSREKKESFPLTVTSAQKNPTAFYLCASSATGVGGETQYFGPGTRLLVL.

The chain has TRBV3-1 (or the pseudogene TRBV3-2) and TRBJ1-2; D remains ambiguous. The CDR3 has 13 residues. V was shortened by 0 bases and J by 7 bases, with 9 bases between the two germline ends. The V gene's germline CDR1 is LGHDT and CDR2 YNNKEL (reference sequence). CDR3 loop: CASSQELAGGYTF. CDR3 nucleotides: TGTGCCAGCAGCCAAGAGTTAGCGGGTGGCTACACCTTC.

The CDR3 bases are TGTGCCAGCAGCTTAGAGCCGAGCTCTGGAAACACCATATATTTT. The encoded protein is CASSLEPSSGNTIYF. The genes are TRBV7-8 and TRBJ1-3; D not resolved. The CDR3 spans 15 residues. The V and J ends lost 1 base and 0 bases respectively, with 7 bases between them. Germline loops: CDR1 SGHVS, CDR2 FQNEAQ.